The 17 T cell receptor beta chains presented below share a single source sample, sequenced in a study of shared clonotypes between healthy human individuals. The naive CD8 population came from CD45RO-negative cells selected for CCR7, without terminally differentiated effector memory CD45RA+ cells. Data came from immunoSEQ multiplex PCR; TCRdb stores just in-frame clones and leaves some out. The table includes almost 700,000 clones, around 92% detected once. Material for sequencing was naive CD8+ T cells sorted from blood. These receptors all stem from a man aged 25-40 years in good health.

CDR3 bases: TGTGCCAGCAGCTTAGGGACAGGGGGCTTCGAGCAGTACTTC. Its protein product is CASSLGTGGFEQYF. The chain couples TRBV7-6 to TRBJ2-7; 11 bases fit TRBD1. Germline assignment: CDR1 SGHVS and CDR2 FNYEAQ. J lost 6 bases, V lost 1 base, and 2 bases had no gene match. The CDR3 sequence is 14 residues long.

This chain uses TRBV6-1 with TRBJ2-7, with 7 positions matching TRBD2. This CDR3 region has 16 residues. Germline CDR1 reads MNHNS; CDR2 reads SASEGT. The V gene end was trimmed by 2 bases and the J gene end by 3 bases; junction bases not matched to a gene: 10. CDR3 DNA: TGTGCCAGCAGTGAACCCCCGTTTGCTAGCGGCTACGAGCAGTACTTC. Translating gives CASSEPPFASGYEQYF.

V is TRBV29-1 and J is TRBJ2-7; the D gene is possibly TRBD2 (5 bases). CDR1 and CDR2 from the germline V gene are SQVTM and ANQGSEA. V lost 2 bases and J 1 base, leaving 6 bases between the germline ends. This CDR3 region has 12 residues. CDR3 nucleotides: TGCAGCGTTGAACGGGGTTCCTACGAGCAGTACTTC. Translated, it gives CSVERGSYEQYF.

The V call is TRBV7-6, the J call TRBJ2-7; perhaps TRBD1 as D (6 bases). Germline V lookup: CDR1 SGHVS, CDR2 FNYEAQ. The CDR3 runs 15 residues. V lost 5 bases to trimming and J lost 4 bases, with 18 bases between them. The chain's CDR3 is CASSPGPQGPYEQYF. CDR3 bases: TGTGCCAGCAGCCCGGGACCCCAGGGGCCTTACGAGCAGTACTTC.

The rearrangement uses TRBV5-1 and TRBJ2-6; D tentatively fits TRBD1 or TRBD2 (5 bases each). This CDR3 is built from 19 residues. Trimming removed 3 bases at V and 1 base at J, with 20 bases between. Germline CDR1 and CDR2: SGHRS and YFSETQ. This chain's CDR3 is CASSSRGTALSSGANVLTF. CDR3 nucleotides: TGCGCCAGCAGCTCGAGAGGGACGGCTTTATCTTCTGGGGCCAACGTCCTGACTTTC.

This CDR3 is CASSQDLSGYNEQFF. CDR3 nucleotides: TGCGCCAGCAGCCAAGATCTATCGGGGTACAATGAGCAGTTCTTC. The J gene is TRBJ2-1, the V gene TRBV4-1, with D maybe TRBD2 (5 bases). V dropped 0 bases and J dropped 4 bases, with 10 bases sitting between them. Per the germline V gene, CDR1 is MGHRA and CDR2 is YSYEKL. CDR3 length: 15 amino acids.

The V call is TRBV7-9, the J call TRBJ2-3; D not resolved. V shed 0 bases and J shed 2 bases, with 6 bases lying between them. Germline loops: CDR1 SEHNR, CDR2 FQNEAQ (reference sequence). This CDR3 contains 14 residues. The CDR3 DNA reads TGTGCCAGCAGCTTAGCCCATATCACAGATACGCAGTATTTT. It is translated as CASSLAHITDTQYF.

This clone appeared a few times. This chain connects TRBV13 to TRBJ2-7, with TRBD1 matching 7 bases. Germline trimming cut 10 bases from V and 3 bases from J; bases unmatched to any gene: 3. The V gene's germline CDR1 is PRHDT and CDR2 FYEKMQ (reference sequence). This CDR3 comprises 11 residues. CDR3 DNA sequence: TGTGCCACCAGGACAGGCTACGAGCAGTACTTC. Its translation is CATRTGYEQYF.

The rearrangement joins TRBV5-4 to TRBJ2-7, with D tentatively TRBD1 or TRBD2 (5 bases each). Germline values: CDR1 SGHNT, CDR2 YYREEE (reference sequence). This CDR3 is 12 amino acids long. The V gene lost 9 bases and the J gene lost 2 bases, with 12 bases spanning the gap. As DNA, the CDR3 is TGTGCCACCACCGGGGCAGCCTACGAGCAGTACTTC. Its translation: CATTGAAYEQYF.

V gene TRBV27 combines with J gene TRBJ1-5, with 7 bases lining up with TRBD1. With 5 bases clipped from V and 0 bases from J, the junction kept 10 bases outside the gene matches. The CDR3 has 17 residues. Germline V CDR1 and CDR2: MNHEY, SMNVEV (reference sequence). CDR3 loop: CASSKGAPSYSNQPQHF. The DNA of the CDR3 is TGTGCCAGCAGTAAGGGGGCCCCATCCTATAGCAATCAGCCCCAGCATTTT.

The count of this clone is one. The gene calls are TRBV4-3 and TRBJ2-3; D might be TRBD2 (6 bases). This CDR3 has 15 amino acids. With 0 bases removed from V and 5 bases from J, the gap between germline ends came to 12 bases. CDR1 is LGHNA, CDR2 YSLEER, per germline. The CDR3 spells CASSQDRRGRDTQYF. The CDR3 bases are TGCGCCAGCAGCCAAGATAGGCGGGGTAGAGATACGCAGTATTTT.

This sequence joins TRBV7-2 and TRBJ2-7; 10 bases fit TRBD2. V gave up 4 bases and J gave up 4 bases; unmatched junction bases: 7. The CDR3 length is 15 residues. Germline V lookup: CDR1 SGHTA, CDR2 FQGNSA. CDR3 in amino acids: CASSSPTSGNYEQYF. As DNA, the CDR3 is TGTGCCAGCAGCTCCCCCACTAGCGGGAATTACGAGCAGTACTTC.

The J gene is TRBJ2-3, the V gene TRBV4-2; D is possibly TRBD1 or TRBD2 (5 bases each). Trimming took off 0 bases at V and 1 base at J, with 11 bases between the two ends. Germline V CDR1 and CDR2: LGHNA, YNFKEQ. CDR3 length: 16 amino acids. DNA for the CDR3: TGTGCCAGCAGCCAAGAAGTCGGGGCCGGCACAGATACGCAGTATTTT. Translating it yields CASSQEVGAGTDTQYF.

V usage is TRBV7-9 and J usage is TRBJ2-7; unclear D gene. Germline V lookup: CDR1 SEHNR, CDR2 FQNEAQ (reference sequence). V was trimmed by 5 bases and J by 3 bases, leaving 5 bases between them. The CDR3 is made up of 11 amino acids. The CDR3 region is CASSAFYEQYF. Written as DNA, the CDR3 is TGTGCCAGCAGCGCTTTCTACGAGCAGTACTTC.

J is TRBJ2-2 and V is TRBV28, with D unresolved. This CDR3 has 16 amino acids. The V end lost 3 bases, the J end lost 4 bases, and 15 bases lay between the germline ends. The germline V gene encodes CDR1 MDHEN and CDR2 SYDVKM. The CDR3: CASSLIPVKITGELFF. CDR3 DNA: TGTGCCAGCAGTTTGATACCGGTAAAAATCACCGGGGAGCTGTTTTTT.

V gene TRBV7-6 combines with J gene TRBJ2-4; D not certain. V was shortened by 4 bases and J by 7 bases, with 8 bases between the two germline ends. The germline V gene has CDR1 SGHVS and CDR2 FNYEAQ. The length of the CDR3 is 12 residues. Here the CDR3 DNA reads TGTGCCAGCAGCTCCGACGAGAACATTCAGTACTTC. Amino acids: CASSSDENIQYF. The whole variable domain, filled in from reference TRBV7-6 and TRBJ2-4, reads GAGVSQSPRYKVTKRGQDVALRCDPISGHVSLYWYRQALGQGPEFLTYFNYEAQQDKSGLPNDRFSAERPEGSISTLTIQRTEQRDSAMYRCASSSDENIQYFGAGTRLSVL.

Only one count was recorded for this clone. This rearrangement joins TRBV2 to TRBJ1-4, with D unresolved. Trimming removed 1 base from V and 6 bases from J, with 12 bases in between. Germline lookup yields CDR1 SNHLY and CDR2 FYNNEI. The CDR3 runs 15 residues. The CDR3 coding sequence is TGTGCCAGCAGTGAAGAGTGGTCCCCTTATGAAAAACTGTTTTTT. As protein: CASSEEWSPYEKLFF.